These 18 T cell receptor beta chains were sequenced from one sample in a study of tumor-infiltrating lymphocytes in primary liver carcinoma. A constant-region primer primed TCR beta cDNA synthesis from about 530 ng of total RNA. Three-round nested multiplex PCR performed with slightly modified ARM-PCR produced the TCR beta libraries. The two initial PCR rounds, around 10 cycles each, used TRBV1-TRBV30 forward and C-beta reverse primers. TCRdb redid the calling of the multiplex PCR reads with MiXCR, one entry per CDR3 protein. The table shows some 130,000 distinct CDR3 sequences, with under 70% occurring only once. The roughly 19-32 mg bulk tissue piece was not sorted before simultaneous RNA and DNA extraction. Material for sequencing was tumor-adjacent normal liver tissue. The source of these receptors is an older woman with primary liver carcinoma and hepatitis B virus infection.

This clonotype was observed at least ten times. CDR3 in amino acids: CASSQDSSGADTQYF. The CDR3 bases are TGTGCCAGCAGCCAAGACTCGAGCGGCGCAGATACGCAGTATTTT. The J gene is TRBJ2-3, the V gene TRBV4-2, with a weak D call TRBD2 (5 bases). This CDR3 has 15 residues. The V gene lost 0 bases and the J gene lost 4 bases, with 11 bases spanning the gap. The germline V gene has CDR1 LGHNA and CDR2 YNFKEQ.

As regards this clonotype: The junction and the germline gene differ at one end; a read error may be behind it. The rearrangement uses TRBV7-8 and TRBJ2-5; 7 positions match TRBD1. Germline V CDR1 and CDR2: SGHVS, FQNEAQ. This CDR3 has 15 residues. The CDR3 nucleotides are TGTACCAGCAGCCCTCGGGACAGACCGACTTCGGCCCAGTACTTC. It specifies CTSSPRDRPTSAQYF.

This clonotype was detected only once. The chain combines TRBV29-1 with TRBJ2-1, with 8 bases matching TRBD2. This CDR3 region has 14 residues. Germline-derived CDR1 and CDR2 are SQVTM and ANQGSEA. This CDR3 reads CNVPRLASYNEQFF. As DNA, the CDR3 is TGCAACGTCCCCCGACTAGCGTCATACAATGAGCAGTTCTTC.

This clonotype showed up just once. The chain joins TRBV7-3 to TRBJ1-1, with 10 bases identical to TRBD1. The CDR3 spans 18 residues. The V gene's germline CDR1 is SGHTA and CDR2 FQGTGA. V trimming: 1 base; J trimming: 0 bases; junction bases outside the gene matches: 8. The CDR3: CASSLRGTGATMNTEAFF. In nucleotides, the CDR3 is TGTGCCAGCAGCTTAAGGGGGACAGGGGCAACTATGAACACTGAAGCTTTCTTT. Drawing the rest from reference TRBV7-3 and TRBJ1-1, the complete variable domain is GAGVSQTPSNKVTEKGKYVELRCDPISGHTALYWYRQSLGQGPEFLIYFQGTGAADDSGLPNDRFFAVRPEGSVSTLKIQRTERGDSAVYLCASSLRGTGATMNTEAFFGQGTRLTVV.

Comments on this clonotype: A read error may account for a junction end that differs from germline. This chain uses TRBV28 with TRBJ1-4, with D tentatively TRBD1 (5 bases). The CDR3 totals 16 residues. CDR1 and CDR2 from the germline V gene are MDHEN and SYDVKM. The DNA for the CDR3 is TGTGCCAGCAGTTATGCAGGGCGATCAACTAATGAAAAACTTTTTTTT. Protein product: CASSYAGRSTNEKLFF.

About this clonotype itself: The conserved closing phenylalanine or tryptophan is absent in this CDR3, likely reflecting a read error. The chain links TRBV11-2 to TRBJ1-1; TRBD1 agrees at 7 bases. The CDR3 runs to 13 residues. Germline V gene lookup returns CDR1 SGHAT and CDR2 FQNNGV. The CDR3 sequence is CISRDRDHTEAFC. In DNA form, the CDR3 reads TGTATCAGCCGGGACAGAGATCATACTGAAGCTTTCTGT.

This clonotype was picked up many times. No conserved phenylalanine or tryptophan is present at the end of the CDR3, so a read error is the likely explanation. CDR3 nucleotide sequence: TGTGCCAGCAGTGATCGGCGAACAGGGGAGGCTGGCTACACCCTC. This sequence encodes CASSDRRTGEAGYTL. The chain employs TRBV6-1 and TRBJ1-2, with 7 bases identical to TRBD1. Germline CDR1 reads MNHNS; CDR2 reads SASEGT. This CDR3 spans 15 amino acids. Trimming at V came to 3 bases and at J to 7 bases, leaving 11 bases not matched to a gene.

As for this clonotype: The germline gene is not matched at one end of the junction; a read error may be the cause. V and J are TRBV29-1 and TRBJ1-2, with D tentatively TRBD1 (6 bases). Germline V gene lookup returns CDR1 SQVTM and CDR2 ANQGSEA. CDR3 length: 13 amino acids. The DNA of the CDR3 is TGCAGCGTGGAAGGGGACAAGGACAATGGCTACACCTTC. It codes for CSVEGDKDNGYTF.

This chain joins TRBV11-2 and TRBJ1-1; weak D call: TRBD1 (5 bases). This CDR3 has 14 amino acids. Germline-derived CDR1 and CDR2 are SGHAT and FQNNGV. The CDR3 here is CATAGGGLSTEAFF. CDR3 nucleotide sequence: TGTGCAACAGCCGGGGGGGGGTTGAGCACTGAAGCTTTCTTT. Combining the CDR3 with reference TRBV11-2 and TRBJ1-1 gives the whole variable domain EAGVAQSPRYKIIEKRQSVAFWCNPISGHATLYWYQQILGQGPKLLIQFQNNGVVDDSQLPKDRFSAERLKGVDSTLKIQPAKLEDSAVYLCATAGGGLSTEAFFGQGTRLTVV.

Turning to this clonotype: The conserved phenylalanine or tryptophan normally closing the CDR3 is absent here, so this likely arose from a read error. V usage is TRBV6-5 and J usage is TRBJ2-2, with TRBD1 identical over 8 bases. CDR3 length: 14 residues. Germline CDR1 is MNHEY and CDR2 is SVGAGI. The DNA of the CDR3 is TGTGTCAGCAGTCCGGACAGGGAGGCCGGGGAGCTGTTTTTG. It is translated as CVSSPDREAGELFL.

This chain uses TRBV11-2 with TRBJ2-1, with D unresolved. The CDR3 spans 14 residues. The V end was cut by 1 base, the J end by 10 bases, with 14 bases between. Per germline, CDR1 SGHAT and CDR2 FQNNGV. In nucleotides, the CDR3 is TGTGCCAGCAGCTTAGCCCGGAGCCTCAAAGAGCAGTTCTTC. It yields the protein CASSLARSLKEQFF.

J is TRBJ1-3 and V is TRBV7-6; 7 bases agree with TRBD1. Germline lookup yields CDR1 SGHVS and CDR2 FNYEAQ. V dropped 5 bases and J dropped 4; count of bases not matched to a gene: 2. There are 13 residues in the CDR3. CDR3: CASSPTGGNTIYF. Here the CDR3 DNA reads TGTGCCAGCAGCCCGACAGGGGGAAACACCATATATTTT.

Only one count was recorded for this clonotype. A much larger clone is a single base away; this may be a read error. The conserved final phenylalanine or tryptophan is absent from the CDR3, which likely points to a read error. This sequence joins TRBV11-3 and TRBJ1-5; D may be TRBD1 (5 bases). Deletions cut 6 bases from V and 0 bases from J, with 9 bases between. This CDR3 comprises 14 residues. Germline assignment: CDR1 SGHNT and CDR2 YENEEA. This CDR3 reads CASSDSYSNQPQHS. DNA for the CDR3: TGTGCCAGCAGTGACAGCTATAGCAATCAGCCCCAGCATTCT.

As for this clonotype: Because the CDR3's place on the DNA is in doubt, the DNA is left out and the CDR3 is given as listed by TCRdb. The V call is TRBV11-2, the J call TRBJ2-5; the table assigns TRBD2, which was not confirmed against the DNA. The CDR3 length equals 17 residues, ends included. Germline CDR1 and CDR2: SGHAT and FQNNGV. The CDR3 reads CASRFWASGSQQETQYF.

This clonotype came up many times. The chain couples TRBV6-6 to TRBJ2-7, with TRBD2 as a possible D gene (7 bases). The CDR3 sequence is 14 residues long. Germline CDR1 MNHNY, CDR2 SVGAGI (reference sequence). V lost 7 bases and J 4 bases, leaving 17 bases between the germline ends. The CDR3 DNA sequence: TGTGCCAGCAAACTCGGCAGGGGACTATACGAGCAGTACTTC. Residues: CASKLGRGLYEQYF.

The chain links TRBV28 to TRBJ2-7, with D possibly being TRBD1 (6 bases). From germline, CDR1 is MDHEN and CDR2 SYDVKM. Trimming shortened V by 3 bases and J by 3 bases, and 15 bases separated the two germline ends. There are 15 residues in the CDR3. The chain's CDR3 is CASSFAWAGDYEQYF. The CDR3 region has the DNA TGTGCCAGCAGTTTTGCCTGGGCAGGGGACTACGAGCAGTACTTC.

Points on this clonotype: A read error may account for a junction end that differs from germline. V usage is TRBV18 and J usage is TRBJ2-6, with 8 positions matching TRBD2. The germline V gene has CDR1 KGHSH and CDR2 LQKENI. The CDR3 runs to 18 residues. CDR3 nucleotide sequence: TGTGCCAGCACCAAGTCCCGGACGGGGGGGTCTGGGGCCAACGGCCTGACTTTC. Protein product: CASTKSRTGGSGANGLTF.

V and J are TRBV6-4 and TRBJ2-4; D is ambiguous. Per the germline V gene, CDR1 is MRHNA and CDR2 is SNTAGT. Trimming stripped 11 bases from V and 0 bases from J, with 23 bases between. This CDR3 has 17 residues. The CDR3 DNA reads TGTGCCGGCAAAAGACCTGGAGCGAGGTTAGCCAAAAACATTCAGTACTTC. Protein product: CAGKRPGARLAKNIQYF.